This T cell receptor (beta chain) was documented in a study of Graves' ophthalmopathy and Graves' hyperthyroidism. General study points: Most expanded clonotypes in thyroid above 0.001 frequency also showed up in blood.

This clonotype was recorded many times. Its antigen is still unknown. Trimming left V 3 bases short and J 4 bases short, with 21 bases between. The CDR3 has 17 residues. The germline gives CDR1 LNHNV, CDR2 YYDKDF (reference sequence). The study amplified TCR beta CDR3 regions using RNA transcripts. HTBI-primed first-round RT-PCR preceded second-round multiplex PCR. TCRdb itself ran the multiplex PCR reads through MiXCR, one entry per CDR3 protein. The table includes over 150,000 distinct CDR3 sequences, approximately 40% detected once. This TCR derives from a woman between 35 and 50 years old with Graves' ophthalmopathy. The chain has TRBV15 and TRBJ1-1, with D perhaps matching TRBD1 (6 bases). The material sequenced was peripheral blood. The CDR3 spells CATSSPQGKGWSTEAFF. In DNA form, the CDR3 reads TGTGCCACCAGCAGTCCCCAGGGGAAGGGGTGGAGCACTGAAGCTTTCTTT.